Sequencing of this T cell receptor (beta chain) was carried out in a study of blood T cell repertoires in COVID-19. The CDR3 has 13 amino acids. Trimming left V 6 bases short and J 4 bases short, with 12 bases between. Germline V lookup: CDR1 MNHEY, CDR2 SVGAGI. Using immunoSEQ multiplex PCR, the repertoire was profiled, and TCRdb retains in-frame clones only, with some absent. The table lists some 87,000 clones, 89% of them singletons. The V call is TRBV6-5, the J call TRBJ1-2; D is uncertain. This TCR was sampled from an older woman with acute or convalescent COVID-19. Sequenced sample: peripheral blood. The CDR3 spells CASSPRSGYGYTF. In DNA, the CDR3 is TGTGCCAGCAGCCCCCGTTCAGGCTATGGCTACACCTTC.